Listed here are 22 T cell receptor beta chains from one sample, sequenced in a study of T cell changes during pregnancy in multiple sclerosis. The data were produced by immunoSEQ multiplex PCR, yet TCRdb's version contains in-frame clones alone and is incomplete. The table includes around 73,000 clones, 85% to 95% detected once. Here the sequenced sample was peripheral blood, taken in the third trimester of pregnancy. These receptors originate from a female donor in good health, enrolled as a control in a pregnancy study.

This chain links TRBV5-1 with TRBJ2-7, with 8 bases lining up with TRBD2. V trimming: 4 bases; J trimming: 4 bases; junction bases outside the gene matches: 7. CDR3 length equals 14 residues. Germline V gene data show CDR1 as SGHRS and CDR2 as YFSETQ. CDR3 protein: CASSPTGLAYEQYF. The CDR3 region has the DNA TGCGCCAGCAGCCCGACTGGACTAGCTTACGAGCAGTACTTC.

The gene calls are TRBV4-2 and TRBJ2-3; 9 bases fit TRBD2. With V trimmed by 3 bases and J by 2 bases, 15 bases remained unmatched. The CDR3 sequence is 19 residues long. CDR1 and CDR2 (germline): LGHNA, YNFKEQ. The CDR3 loop is CASSQGRAGGPQFTDTQYF. As DNA, the CDR3 is TGTGCCAGCAGCCAGGGGCGAGCGGGGGGACCTCAATTCACAGATACGCAGTATTTT.

The J gene is TRBJ1-2, the V gene TRBV7-2; perhaps TRBD1 as D (6 bases). Per germline, CDR1 SGHTA and CDR2 FQGNSA. There are 15 residues in the CDR3. The ends were cut back, 6 bases at V and 7 bases at J, with 21 bases in the middle. This CDR3 is CASSSTSTGSRGYTF. The DNA of the CDR3 is TGTGCCAGCAGTTCTACGTCAACAGGGTCTCGTGGCTACACCTTC.

The V call is TRBV7-2, the J call TRBJ1-4, with 9 positions matching TRBD1. The CDR3 consists of 16 residues. Trimming at V came to 5 bases and at J to 5 bases, leaving 9 bases not matched to a gene. Germline loops: CDR1 SGHTA, CDR2 FQGNSA. The DNA for the CDR3 is TGTGCCAGCAGCCCGCTAGAGACAGGGGGAAATGAAAAACTGTTTTTT. It is translated as CASSPLETGGNEKLFF.

The CDR3 DNA sequence: TGTGCCAGCAGAAATACGGGGTACGAGCAGTACTTC. The encoded protein is CASRNTGYEQYF. The chain employs TRBV27 and TRBJ2-7; D may be TRBD2 (5 bases). The CDR3 runs 12 residues. Germline V gives CDR1 MNHEY, CDR2 SMNVEV (reference sequence). With 6 bases removed from V and 4 bases from J, the gap between germline ends came to 10 bases.

The chain combines TRBV28 with TRBJ1-2, with D unclear. The V and J ends lost 3 bases and 6 bases respectively, with 11 bases between them. From germline, CDR1 is MDHEN and CDR2 SYDVKM. This CDR3 has 13 amino acids. CDR3: CASSLAGYDGYTF. The DNA of the CDR3 is TGTGCCAGCAGTTTGGCGGGGTATGATGGCTACACCTTC.

The chain carries TRBV6-1 and TRBJ1-6; no reliable D call. V gave up 8 bases and J gave up 9 bases, with 20 bases separating them. Looked up from germline, CDR1 is MNHNS and CDR2 is SASEGT. The CDR3 is 15 amino acids. The CDR3 region has the DNA TGTGCCAGCGGCTTAACAGCAGTGCTGGGTTCACCCCTCCACTTT. This encodes CASGLTAVLGSPLHF.

The chain has TRBV9 and TRBJ1-2; D not certain. V was shortened by 0 bases and J by 3 bases, with 12 bases between the two germline ends. Looked up from germline, CDR1 is SGDLS and CDR2 is YYNGEE. The CDR3 extends over 15 amino acids. CDR3 nucleotides: TGTGCCAGCAGCGTAGAGCAGACTCTCTACTATGGCTACACCTTC. It codes for CASSVEQTLYYGYTF. Using reference TRBV9 and TRBJ1-2 for the parts outside the CDR3, the full variable domain is DSGVTQTPKHLITATGQRVTLRCSPRSGDLSVYWYQQSLDQGLQFLIQYYNGEERAKGNILERFSAQQFPDLHSELNLSSLELGDSALYFCASSVEQTLYYGYTFGSGTRLTVV.

DNA for the CDR3: TGTGCCAGCAGCTGGGGACAGGGGGCAGAAAAACTGTTTTTT. Translated, it gives CASSWGQGAEKLFF. The rearrangement links TRBV7-9 to TRBJ1-4; 12 positions match TRBD1. The V gene end was trimmed by 4 bases and the J gene end by 8 bases; junction bases not matched to a gene: 2. Germline-derived CDR1 and CDR2 are SEHNR and FQNEAQ (reference sequence). This CDR3 comprises 14 residues.

The chain employs TRBV5-1 and TRBJ2-4, with 7 bases lining up with TRBD1. V was clipped by 4 bases and J by 0 bases; unmatched bases: 10. In germline, CDR1 is SGHRS, CDR2 YFSETQ. This CDR3 contains 17 residues. The CDR3 spells CASSIGQAGIAKNIQYF. CDR3 nucleotide sequence: TGCGCCAGCAGCATAGGACAGGCCGGAATAGCCAAAAACATTCAGTACTTC.

V usage is TRBV7-8 and J usage is TRBJ2-3; D is perhaps TRBD1 (5 bases). CDR3 length: 14 residues. Trimming removed 1 base from V and 3 bases from J, with 8 bases in between. Per the germline V gene, CDR1 is SGHVS and CDR2 is FQNEAQ. In DNA, the CDR3 is TGTGCCAGCAGCTTAGACCAGGGAACAGATACGCAGTATTTT. Translation: CASSLDQGTDTQYF.

This chain joins TRBV28 and TRBJ2-1; the D gene is possibly TRBD1 (5 bases). Germline CDR1 MDHEN, CDR2 SYDVKM. The CDR3 consists of 16 residues. V gave up 3 bases and J gave up 1 base, with 13 bases separating them. The CDR3 coding sequence is TGTGCCAGCAGTTTCCCAGGGTATAGTTCCTACAATGAGCAGTTCTTC. Protein sequence: CASSFPGYSSYNEQFF.

This chain joins TRBV9 and TRBJ1-2, with 8 bases identical to TRBD1. Losses at the gene ends were 4 bases for V and 5 bases for J; bases not matched to a gene: 4. CDR1 and CDR2 from the germline V gene are SGDLS and YYNGEE. The CDR3 is 13 residues long. The CDR3 sequence: CASSSGGGYGYTF. The CDR3, as DNA: TGTGCCAGCAGCTCAGGGGGCGGGTATGGCTACACCTTC. The entire variable domain, with the rest obtained from reference TRBV9 and TRBJ1-2, is as follows: DSGVTQTPKHLITATGQRVTLRCSPRSGDLSVYWYQQSLDQGLQFLIQYYNGEERAKGNILERFSAQQFPDLHSELNLSSLELGDSALYFCASSSGGGYGYTFGSGTRLTVV.

The rearrangement joins TRBV2 to TRBJ1-1; D is possibly TRBD1 (6 bases). The V gene lost 8 bases and the J gene lost 0 bases, with 10 bases spanning the gap. CDR1 is SNHLY and CDR2 is FYNNEI in the germline V gene. The CDR3 sequence is 13 residues long. CDR3 region: CASEGVVNTEAFF. Here the CDR3 DNA reads TGTGCCAGCGAGGGGGTAGTGAACACTGAAGCTTTCTTT.

The gene calls are TRBV11-3 and TRBJ2-1, with D possibly being TRBD2 (6 bases). This CDR3 comprises 15 residues. Germline CDR1 SGHNT, CDR2 YENEEA. V lost 3 bases, J lost 4 bases, and 13 bases lay in between. CDR3 sequence: CASSLRGARYNEQFF. The CDR3 coding sequence is TGTGCCAGCAGCTTGCGCGGGGCCAGATACAATGAGCAGTTCTTC. The full variable domain, completed using reference TRBV11-3 and TRBJ2-1, is EAGVVQSPRYKIIEKKQPVAFWCNPISGHNTLYWYLQNLGQGPELLIRYENEEAVDDSQLPKDRFSAERLKGVDSTLKIQPAELGDSAVYLCASSLRGARYNEQFFGPGTRLTVL.

The rearrangement joins TRBV9 to TRBJ1-2, with D possibly TRBD1 on 5 matching bases. The CDR3 consists of 12 residues. Germline CDR1 reads SGDLS; CDR2 reads YYNGEE. Trimming left V 4 bases short and J 8 bases short, with 12 bases between. The CDR3 region is CASSRDWGGYTF. The CDR3 DNA follows: TGTGCCAGCAGCCGAGACTGGGGCGGCTACACCTTC.

The rearrangement links TRBV4-1 to TRBJ2-7; D may be TRBD2 (6 bases). Germline V gives CDR1 MGHRA, CDR2 YSYEKL. The CDR3 extends over 20 amino acids. Trimming took 0 bases from V and 4 from J, leaving 28 bases between them. The CDR3 sequence is CASSQDAGTFSSDRHYEQYF. CDR3 bases: TGCGCCAGCAGCCAAGACGCCGGGACTTTTTCCTCAGACCGACATTACGAGCAGTACTTC.

The chain uses TRBV7-6 and TRBJ2-5, with D possibly being TRBD2 (6 bases). The V gene lost 9 bases and the J gene lost 2 bases, with 10 bases spanning the gap. The CDR3 runs 12 residues. Germline-derived CDR1 and CDR2 are SGHVS and FNYEAQ. The chain's CDR3 is CASGTGQETQYF. In nucleotides, the CDR3 is TGTGCCAGTGGGACTGGACAAGAGACCCAGTACTTC.

This chain links TRBV18 with TRBJ2-7, with TRBD2 as a possible D gene (7 bases). From germline, CDR1 is KGHSH and CDR2 LQKENI. Trimming shortened V by 6 bases and J by 2 bases, and 20 bases separated the two germline ends. The CDR3 runs 16 residues. CDR3 in amino acids: CASSIRGGHGTYEQYF. The CDR3 DNA reads TGTGCCAGCTCTATAAGGGGGGGCCATGGGACCTACGAGCAGTACTTC. The whole variable domain, remainder taken from reference TRBV18 and TRBJ2-7, is NAGVMQNPRHLVRRRGQEARLRCSPMKGHSHVYWYRQLPEEGLKFMVYLQKENIIDESGMPKERFSAEFPKEGPSILRIQQVVRGDSAAYFCASSIRGGHGTYEQYFGPGTRLTVT.

This clone was picked up one time. This chain uses TRBV5-6 with TRBJ2-1; 7 nucleotides match TRBD1. The length of the CDR3 is 15 residues. J lost 5 bases, V lost 2 bases, and 7 bases had no gene match. Germline V gene data show CDR1 as SGHDT and CDR2 as YYEEEE. Written as DNA, the CDR3 is TGTGCCAGCAGCTTTTACCGGGACAGACACAATGAGCAGTTCTTC. Translating it yields CASSFYRDRHNEQFF.

V is TRBV4-3 and J is TRBJ2-3, with 10 bases matching TRBD2. This CDR3 region has 17 residues. The V segment lost 0 bases and the J segment 2 bases; nucleotides outside the gene matches: 5. Germline loops: CDR1 LGHNA, CDR2 YSLEER. CDR3 DNA: TGCGCCAGCAGCCAAGAAGTACTAGCGGGGCTCACAGATACGCAGTATTTT. This encodes CASSQEVLAGLTDTQYF.

The sample holds a few counts of this clone. V usage is TRBV18 and J usage is TRBJ1-1, with D possibly matching TRBD1 (5 bases). From germline, CDR1 is KGHSH and CDR2 LQKENI. Trimming stripped 4 bases from V and 10 bases from J, with 16 bases between. The CDR3 has 13 amino acids. CDR3 coding DNA: TGTGCCAGCTCACGATCGGACACTCGTCTAGCTTTCTTT. Translating it yields CASSRSDTRLAFF.